The present TCR beta chain was sequenced within a study of vaccination effects on CD4 cells after COVID-19. Regarding the study as a whole: Long after vaccination, the clones induced by infection and by vaccine shrank markedly in size.

Assay used: immunoSEQ multiplex PCR; TCRdb lists only in-frame clones, some missing. The data contain 30,000 to 40,000 clones, roughly 63% of them singletons. The CDR3 is 15 residues long. Germline CDR1 SQVTM, CDR2 ANQGSEA. With 6 bases removed from V and 0 bases from J, the gap between germline ends came to 15 bases. This clone has a single count. Its antigen is still unknown. The ViraFEST assay expanded antigen-specific CD4+ T cells with viral peptide pools before sequencing. The authors isolated CD4+ T cells after around 11 days of culture. As their vaccination, participants received two doses of either BNT162b2 or mRNA-1273.

The rearrangement joins TRBV29-1 to TRBJ1-5, with a tentative D call TRBD1 (5 bases). Specimen: CD4+ T cells from PBMCs cultured with SARS-CoV-2 spike peptides, collected after COVID-19 vaccination. The clonotype was recovered from a human donor who received a COVID-19 vaccine. CDR3 region: CSVRDGTNSNQPQHF. The DNA for the CDR3 is TGCAGCGTCCGGGACGGCACAAATAGCAATCAGCCCCAGCATTTT. The full variable domain, rest sourced from reference TRBV29-1 and TRBJ1-5, is SAVISQKPSRDICQRGTSLTIQCQVDSQVTMMFWYRQQPGQSLTLIATANQGSEATYESGFVIDKFPISRPNLTFSTLTVSNMSPEDSSIYLCSVRDGTNSNQPQHFGDGTRLSIL.